The 26 T cell receptor beta chains reported below all come from one sample, sequenced in a study of prognosis after radiotherapy for stage I lung cancer. Two rounds of multiplex PCR amplified TCR beta CDR3 from genomic DNA. Amplification during the initial PCR round employed primers specific to each TRBV and TRBJ gene. TCRdb re-derived calls from the multiplex PCR reads in MiXCR, one entry per CDR3 protein. The repertoire consists of 20,000 to 30,000 distinct CDR3 sequences, with 40% occurring once and the leading ten covering roughly a fifth. Here the sequenced sample was PBMCs, taken before or after stereotactic body radiation therapy (not recorded which). These receptors came from a donor at least 50 years old with non-small cell lung cancer.

Concerning this clonotype: The junction does not match germline at one end; this may be a read error. This rearrangement joins TRBV2 to TRBJ1-2; unclear D gene. The CDR3 runs 15 residues. The V gene's germline CDR1 is SNHLY and CDR2 FYNNEI. The CDR3 reads CASREGLGGRGGYTF. CDR3 in DNA: TGTGCCAGCAGGGAAGGGTTGGGCGGGCGAGGAGGCTACACCTTC.

The table lists this clonotype with many counts. This sequence joins TRBV27 and TRBJ2-1; 7 bases align to TRBD1. Trimming cost V 5 bases and J 1 base; bases outside gene matches: 14. Germline assignment: CDR1 MNHEY and CDR2 SMNVEV (reference sequence). The CDR3 is 18 residues long. CDR3 nucleotide sequence: TGTGCCAGCAGTATAGGACAGGTGGGGTTTCTTTCCTACAATGAGCAGTTCTTC. It translates to CASSIGQVGFLSYNEQFF.

This sequence joins TRBV9 and TRBJ1-2; 8 bases map to TRBD1. CDR1 SGDLS and CDR2 YYNGEE come from the germline V gene. V lost 6 bases, J lost 10 bases, and 17 bases stayed unmatched. The CDR3 runs 15 residues. The DNA of the CDR3 is TGTGCCAGCAACCCAGGGGGCACCCCCTACTATTTCTACACCTTC. Protein: CASNPGGTPYYFYTF.

The table lists this clonotype with many counts. CDR3 residues: CASTPRRSSGSRIYEQYF. The DNA for the CDR3 is TGTGCCAGCACTCCCCGGCGGAGTAGCGGGAGTAGGATTTACGAGCAGTACTTC. V and J are TRBV12-3 or TRBV12-4 and TRBJ2-7, with 9 nucleotides matching TRBD2. The CDR3 loop spans 18 amino acids. V shed 7 bases, J shed 4 bases, and the junction held 20 bases outside the gene matches.

The rearrangement uses TRBV6-1 and TRBJ1-5, with 11 bases matching TRBD1. Trimming at V came to 2 bases and at J to 5 bases, leaving 8 bases not matched to a gene. Germline V gene sequence: CDR1 MNHNS, CDR2 SASEGT. This CDR3 is 17 amino acids long. The DNA of the CDR3 is TGTGCCAGCAGTGAAAGTGGGGACAGGGGGTTTTATCAGCCCCAGCATTTT. Translating gives CASSESGDRGFYQPQHF.

The chain uses TRBV20-1 and TRBJ2-7; D remains unclear. CDR1 is DFQATT, CDR2 SNEGSKA, per germline (reference sequence). The CDR3 has 12 residues. V lost 3 bases and J 7 bases, leaving 13 bases between the germline ends. Here the CDR3 DNA reads TGCAGTGCTAGTGGACCCACCGGGGAGCAGTACTTC. Encoded protein: CSASGPTGEQYF.

This clonotype has a single count. The rearrangement links TRBV20-1 to TRBJ2-7; 9 bases agree with TRBD2. Germline lookup yields CDR1 DFQATT and CDR2 SNEGSKA (reference sequence). V trimming: 1 base; J trimming: 7 bases; junction bases outside the gene matches: 8. There are 14 residues in the CDR3. CDR3 residues: CSARGNSGSPEQYF. The CDR3 region has the DNA TGCAGTGCTAGAGGGAATAGCGGGAGTCCAGAGCAGTACTTC.

This clonotype was found many times. The chain carries TRBV14 and TRBJ2-7, with 11 bases aligning to TRBD1. V gave up 2 bases and J gave up 6 bases; unmatched junction bases: 9. Germline V gene sequence: CDR1 SGHDN, CDR2 FVKESK. The CDR3 contains 16 residues. CDR3 DNA sequence: TGTGCCAGCAGCCAATTTACCGGGACAGGGGGTTTCGAGCAGTACTTC. Translating it yields CASSQFTGTGGFEQYF.

Concerning this clonotype: At one boundary the junction diverges from the germline segment, which might be a read error. This sequence joins TRBV5-1 and TRBJ2-1; D uncertain. The CDR3 sequence is 12 residues long. Germline V lookup: CDR1 SGHRS, CDR2 YFSETQ. CDR3 coding DNA: TGTGCCAGCAGCCAAGATTATCAGCGCCAGTTCTTC. Translating gives CASSQDYQRQFF.

This clonotype was observed many times. The chain links TRBV2 to TRBJ2-1; TRBD2 matches 10 bases. The CDR3 contains 17 residues. Germline V gene sequence: CDR1 SNHLY, CDR2 FYNNEI. The J segment lost 7 bases and the V segment lost 7 bases, leaving 16 bases of the junction unmatched. The chain's CDR3 is CASTLRTSGPFGNEQFF. The CDR3 region has the DNA TGTGCCAGCACCCTTCGGACTAGCGGCCCTTTTGGGAATGAGCAGTTCTTC.

In its sample, this clonotype was seen many times. This sequence joins TRBV7-9 and TRBJ2-3; 8 nucleotides align to TRBD2. The CDR3 totals 17 residues. The J segment lost 3 bases and the V segment lost 4 bases, leaving 12 bases of the junction unmatched. Looked up from germline, CDR1 is SEHNR and CDR2 is FQNEAQ (reference sequence). DNA for the CDR3: TGTGCCAGCAGCTACACCGGACTAGCCGGGATTACAGATACGCAGTATTTT. It yields the protein CASSYTGLAGITDTQYF.

The chain uses TRBV5-8 and TRBJ1-5, with D possibly being TRBD1 (6 bases). Trimming removed 2 bases at V and 5 bases at J, with 11 bases between. The V gene's germline CDR1 is SGHTS and CDR2 YDEGEE. The CDR3 is 14 residues long. DNA of the CDR3: TGTGCCAGCAGCTTAACAGGGTGGGATCAGCCCCAGCATTTT. This translates into CASSLTGWDQPQHF.

This clonotype was recorded a few times. This is likely an artifact of a read error, given a far larger clone one base away. This sequence joins TRBV6-1 and TRBJ1-2, with a tentative D call TRBD1 (5 bases). Deletions cut 5 bases from V and 5 bases from J, with 12 bases between. Germline lookup yields CDR1 MNHNS and CDR2 SASEGT. CDR3 size: 13 residues. The CDR3 DNA is TGTGCCAGCAGTCCCGGGGCGGATTATGGCTACACCTTC. This translates into CASSPGADYGYTF.

Turning to this clonotype: This may stem from a read error, because a much larger clone lies one nucleotide away. This chain connects TRBV5-4 to TRBJ2-7; 14 nucleotides agree with TRBD2. Germline V gene sequence: CDR1 SGHNT, CDR2 YYREEE (reference sequence). The CDR3 consists of 14 residues. CDR3 region: CAGSLTGTSGSSGF. The CDR3 nucleotides are TGTGCCGGCAGCTTGACCGGGACTAGCGGGAGTAGCGGCTTC.

This clonotype was picked up many times. V gene TRBV24-1 combines with J gene TRBJ1-5, with D unclear. Trimming took off 2 bases at V and 3 bases at J, with 10 bases between the two ends. The germline V gene has CDR1 KGHDR and CDR2 SFDVKD. CDR3 size: 15 residues. In nucleotides, the CDR3 is TGTGCCACCAGTGATTCGTCGATAGCCAATCAGCCCCAGCATTTT. It codes for CATSDSSIANQPQHF.

This clonotype was recorded many times. V is TRBV3-1 and J is TRBJ2-5; D assignment may be TRBD1 or TRBD2 (5 bases each). Trimming took 4 bases from V and 5 from J, leaving 11 bases between them. Looked up from germline, CDR1 is LGHDT and CDR2 is YNNKEL (reference sequence). The CDR3 spans 13 residues. The CDR3 protein is CASSRGPPETQYF. The CDR3 region has the DNA TGTGCCAGCAGCCGGGGACCGCCGGAGACCCAGTACTTC.

DNA of the CDR3: TGTGCCAGCAGTTACTTTCAGATCGTAACGAACACCGGGGAGCTGTTTTTT. Translated, it gives CASSYFQIVTNTGELFF. The chain is built from TRBV6-2 or TRBV6-3 and TRBJ2-2, with D uncertain. Germline V gene data show CDR1 as MNHEY and CDR2 as SVGEGT. Trimming took 1 base from V and 0 from J, leaving 12 bases between them. CDR3 length: 17 residues.

A remark on this clonotype: A much more abundant neighbour one base away suggests this may be a read error. V and J are TRBV6-2 or TRBV6-3 and TRBJ2-3; possible D gene TRBD1, 6 bases. This CDR3 has 14 amino acids. Trimming took 6 bases from V and 2 from J, leaving 12 bases between them. The V gene's germline CDR1 is MNHEY and CDR2 SVGEGT. CDR3 in DNA: TGTGCCAGCAGGCCCAGGGGAGACACAGATACGCAGTATTTT. Encoded protein: CASRPRGDTDTQYF.

This clonotype was seen ten or more times. The rearrangement joins TRBV2 to TRBJ2-7, with D tentatively TRBD1 (5 bases). In germline, CDR1 is SNHLY, CDR2 FYNNEI. Trimming removed 0 bases at V and 2 bases at J, with 14 bases between. The CDR3 is 16 residues long. The CDR3 DNA reads as TGTGCCAGCAGTGAAGCTTCAGGGCTACCCACCTACGAGCAGTACTTC. Protein product: CASSEASGLPTYEQYF.

This clonotype was counted many times. The V gene is TRBV14, the J gene TRBJ2-5, with 9 bases that match TRBD2. The CDR3 runs 14 residues. V dropped 3 bases and J dropped 5; count of bases not matched to a gene: 4. The germline V gene encodes CDR1 SGHDN and CDR2 FVKESK. CDR3 sequence: CASSQGLARETQYF. DNA for the CDR3: TGTGCCAGCAGCCAGGGACTAGCCCGGGAGACCCAGTACTTC.

This chain joins TRBV27 and TRBJ2-3, with unresolved D. Germline lookup yields CDR1 MNHEY and CDR2 SMNVEV (reference sequence). The CDR3 is made up of 13 amino acids. CDR3 sequence: CESSTDQADTQYF. The DNA for the CDR3 is TGTGAAAGCAGTACGGACCAGGCAGATACGCAGTATTTT.

To note about this clonotype: One end of the junction does not line up with germline, which may come from a read error. The chain recombines TRBV28 with TRBJ2-3; no clear D. CDR3 length: 13 residues. The V gene's germline CDR1 is MDHEN and CDR2 SYDVKM. In nucleotides, the CDR3 is TGTGCCAGCACTCGGGTACTCGGAGATATGCAGTATTTT. This gives the protein CASTRVLGDMQYF.

About this clonotype itself: This is likely a read error, given that the CDR3 carries no conserved phenylalanine or tryptophan at its end. The chain couples TRBV15 to TRBJ2-7; TRBD2 might be the D (6 bases). The CDR3 has 15 residues. V shed 1 base and J shed 3 bases, with 13 bases lying between them. Germline V gene data show CDR1 as LNHNV and CDR2 as YYDKDF (reference sequence). The CDR3 protein is CATSRGDGSNYEQYL. The CDR3 coding sequence is TGTGCCACCAGCAGAGGGGACGGGAGTAACTACGAGCAGTACCTC.

Details on this clonotype: A much more abundant neighbour one base away suggests this may be a read error. The V call is TRBV10-3, the J call TRBJ1-1, with a possible D match to TRBD1 (5 bases). Trimming removed 6 bases from V and 1 base from J, with 15 bases in between. The CDR3 consists of 15 residues. Germline-derived CDR1 and CDR2 are ENHRY and SYGVKD. The CDR3 DNA reads TGTGCCATCAGGTCGGGATACAGGCCGAACACTGAAGCTTTCTTT. It encodes CAIRSGYRPNTEAFF.

To note about this clonotype: The junction shows a germline mismatch at one end, possibly a read error. This chain joins TRBV30 and TRBJ2-7; 8 positions agree with TRBD1. CDR1 is GTSNPN, CDR2 SVGIG, per germline (reference sequence). The CDR3 extends over 10 amino acids. Here the CDR3 reads CAWERTGLFF. The CDR3 DNA reads as TGTGCCTGGGAAAGGACAGGGCTGTTCTTC.

A single count supports this clonotype. The chain couples TRBV30 to TRBJ1-4; 7 bases map to TRBD1. The CDR3 spans 12 residues. Unmatched junction bases numbered 6, after V lost 7 bases and J lost 7 bases. CDR1 is GTSNPN and CDR2 is SVGIG in the germline V gene (reference sequence). The CDR3 nucleotides are TGTGCCTCGGACAGGCGGGGTGAAAAACTGTTTTTT. It is translated as CASDRRGEKLFF.